This TCR beta chain comes out of a study of shared clonotypes between healthy human individuals. Study results and limitations: Relative to memory subsets, naive subsets generally showed larger estimated richness.

Germline V gives CDR1 SGHRS, CDR2 YFSETQ. Trimming took 0 bases from V and 2 from J, leaving 6 bases between them. CDR3 length: 14 residues. Using immunoSEQ multiplex PCR, the repertoire was profiled, and TCRdb retains in-frame clones only, with some absent. Of over a million clones listed, around 78% are singletons. Concerning this clone: Its target is unknown. Other DNA sequences in the sample encode the same CDR3.

The sequencing input was memory CD4+ T cells from PBMCs. Subset described: CD45RA-negative fraction. V is TRBV5-1 and J is TRBJ1-5; perhaps TRBD1 as D (5 bases). This sequence originates from a man aged 18 to 29 in good health. Some clones in this sample may be carry-over from other donors' samples. The CDR3 here is CASSLEGGNQPQHF. The DNA of the CDR3 is TGCGCCAGCAGCTTGGAAGGGGGCAATCAGCCCCAGCATTTT.